These T cell receptor beta chains were read from a single sample in a study of cytomegalovirus exposure and HLA in healthy donors. Sequenced by immunoSEQ multiplex PCR; TCRdb stores in-frame clones only, minus some. The sample contains some 200,000 clones, approximately 83% of which appear only once. Source material: PBMCs. These receptors were obtained from a boy aged 2 to 10 in good health and CMV-seronegative. Both conserved end residues are part of each CDR3. The order of the fields is V gene, D gene, clone size, J gene, CDR3 DNA, CDR3 protein. A D gene is named only where the DNA matches it firmly. Where a row states a size, it is once, few, many or the class of an expanded clone; other rows omit it.

TRBV7-9	TRBD2	-	TRBJ2-5	TGTGCCAGCAGCCGACTAGCGGTACAAGAGACCCAGTACTTC	CASSRLAVQETQYF
TRBV9	-	-	TRBJ2-1	TGTGCCAGCAGAGGAGGTTCCAGCTCCTACAATGAGCAGTTCTTC	CASRGGSSSYNEQFF
TRBV6-5	-	-	TRBJ1-2	TGTGCCAGCAGTTCTACAGGCTATGGCTACACCTTC	CASSSTGYGYTF
TRBV2	-	few	TRBJ1-5	TGTGCCAGCAAAGAGCCCGGGAAAATTCAGCCCCAGCATTTT	CASKEPGKIQPQHF
TRBV7-9	-	-	TRBJ2-1	TGTGCCAGCAGCTTGACAGCCAATGAGCAGTTCTTC	CASSLTANEQFF
TRBV7-2	-	-	TRBJ2-7	TGTGCCAGCAGCGCGGACAGTTCCCGCTCCTACGAGCAGTACTTC	CASSADSSRSYEQYF
TRBV11-2	-	few	TRBJ1-1	TGTGCCAGCAGCTTAGAGTCAGGCTGGACTGAAGCTTTCTTT	CASSLESGWTEAFF
TRBV5-8	-	-	TRBJ2-1	TGTGCCAGCAGTCCGGGGGGCCACACCAATGAGCAGTTCTTC	CASSPGGHTNEQFF
TRBV4-3	-	-	TRBJ1-4	TGCGCCAGCAGCATGCGGCGGGGCTTTGATGAAAAACTGTTTTTT	CASSMRRGFDEKLFF
TRBV7-6	TRBD2	-	TRBJ2-3	TGTGCCAGCAGCAGACCTAGCGGGGGGGCCTGGGGTACGCAGTATTTT	CASSRPSGGAWGTQYF
TRBV7-9	-	-	TRBJ2-7	TGTGCCAGCAGCCCCTCGGGGCCGGGGGTCTCCTACGAGCAGTACTTC	CASSPSGPGVSYEQYF
TRBV4-2	TRBD2	-	TRBJ2-3	TGTGCCAGCAGCCCTAGCGGGGAAAGCACAGATACGCAGTATTTT	CASSPSGESTDTQYF
TRBV19	-	-	TRBJ2-5	TGTGCCAGTAGTACTACCGGAGGGGCGGAAGAGACCCAGTACTTC	CASSTTGGAEETQYF
TRBV6-1	-	few	TRBJ2-2	TGTGCCAGACCCTACGGGAAGAACACCGGGGAGCTGTTTTTT	CARPYGKNTGELFF
TRBV18	-	-	TRBJ1-1	TGTGCCAGCTCAGGGCAGGGAGGAACTGAAGCTTTCTTT	CASSGQGGTEAFF
TRBV6-7	TRBD1	-	TRBJ1-1	TGTGCCAGCAGCCGACAGGGCATCCCTGAAGCTTTCTTT	CASSRQGIPEAFF
TRBV6-5	TRBD1	-	TRBJ1-3	TGTGCCACCCGGACAGGGGCTGGAAACACCATATATTTT	CATRTGAGNTIYF
TRBV5-4	-	-	TRBJ2-7	TGTGCCAGCACTCCCTACGACAGGCAAACCGAGCAGTACTTC	CASTPYDRQTEQYF
TRBV18	TRBD1	-	TRBJ2-7	TGTGCCAGCTCACCGGGACAGGGGGCCCACGAGCAGTACTTC	CASSPGQGAHEQYF
TRBV7-9	TRBD2	-	TRBJ2-5	TGTGCCAGCAGCTTAGGTCCCGGGGGGGCAGAGACCCAGTACTTC	CASSLGPGGAETQYF
TRBV9	-	-	TRBJ1-1	TGTGCCAGCAGCGTAGATGGGCGAGAGACTGAAGCTTTCTTT	CASSVDGRETEAFF
TRBV30	TRBD2	-	TRBJ2-1	TGTGCCTGGAGTCTAGGACTAGCGGGGGGAAATGAGCAGTTCTTC	CAWSLGLAGGNEQFF
TRBV9	TRBD1	-	TRBJ1-1	TGTGCCAGCAGCGGAGGCCTGGACAGGAGAGTCACTGAAGCTTTCTTT	CASSGGLDRRVTEAFF